There are a few counts of the clone carrying this TCR beta chain. The sample belongs to a study of blood T cell repertoires in COVID-19. Overall study: Acute-phase and convalescent COVID-19 samples originated in the United States, Italy and Spain. From T cells, B-cell-depleted T cells, or PBMCs came the material, which was cDNA or gDNA.

J lost 2 bases, V lost 5 bases, and 4 bases had no gene match. Germline assignment: CDR1 SGHNT and CDR2 YENEEA. The CDR3 length is 16 residues. Authors' methods: Using reference gene primer amplification, nucleated cell counts were estimated. This table comes from immunoSEQ multiplex PCR, and its TCRdb copy is limited to in-frame clones, with some not included. V and J calls and clone size are as listed in that table; D and trimming were resolved from the DNA. This sample has hundreds of thousands of clones, with 70% to 85% found just once. Source material: peripheral blood. The sequence derives from an elderly woman with acute or convalescent COVID-19. The V and J genes are TRBV11-3 and TRBJ2-1; 12 nucleotides agree with TRBD2. The CDR3 here is CASSPRTSGTYNEQFF. For the CDR3, the DNA is TGTGCCAGCAGCCCAAGGACTAGCGGGACCTACAATGAGCAGTTCTTC.